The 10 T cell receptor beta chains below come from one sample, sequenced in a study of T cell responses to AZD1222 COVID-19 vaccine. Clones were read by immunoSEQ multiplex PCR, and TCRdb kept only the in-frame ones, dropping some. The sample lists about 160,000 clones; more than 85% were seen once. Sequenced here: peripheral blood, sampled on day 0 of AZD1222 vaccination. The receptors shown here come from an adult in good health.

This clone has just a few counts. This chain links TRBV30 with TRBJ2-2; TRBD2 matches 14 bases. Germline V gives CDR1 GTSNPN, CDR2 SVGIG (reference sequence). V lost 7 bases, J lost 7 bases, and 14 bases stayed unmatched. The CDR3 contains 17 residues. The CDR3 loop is CAFKRKGLAGVVGELFF. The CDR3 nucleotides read TGTGCCTTCAAAAGAAAGGGACTAGCGGGAGTAGTCGGGGAGCTGTTTTTT.

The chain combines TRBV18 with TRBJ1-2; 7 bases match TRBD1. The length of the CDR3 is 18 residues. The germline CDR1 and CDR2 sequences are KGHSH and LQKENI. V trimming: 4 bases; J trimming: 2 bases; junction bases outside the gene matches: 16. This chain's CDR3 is CASSLNVRTGKGNYGYTF. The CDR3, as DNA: TGTGCCAGCTCACTGAATGTGAGGACAGGAAAAGGGAACTATGGCTACACCTTC.

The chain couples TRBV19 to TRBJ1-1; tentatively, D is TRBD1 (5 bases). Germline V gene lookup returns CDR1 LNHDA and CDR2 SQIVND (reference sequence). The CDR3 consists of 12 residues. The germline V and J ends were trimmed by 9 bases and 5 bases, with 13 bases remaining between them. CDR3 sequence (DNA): TGTGCCAGCGAGGGGAGCGGGACTGAAGCTTTCTTT. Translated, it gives CASEGSGTEAFF.

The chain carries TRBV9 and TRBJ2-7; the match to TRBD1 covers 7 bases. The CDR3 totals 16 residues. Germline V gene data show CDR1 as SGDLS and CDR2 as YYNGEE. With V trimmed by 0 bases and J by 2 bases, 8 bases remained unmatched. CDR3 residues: CASSVARTGTTYEQYF. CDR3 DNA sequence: TGTGCCAGCAGCGTAGCTAGGACAGGAACCACCTACGAGCAGTACTTC.

The CDR3 loop reads CASSLYRLGMNTEAFF. CDR3 nucleotides: TGTGCCAGCAGCTTGTACCGGTTGGGAATGAACACTGAAGCTTTCTTT. The chain links TRBV5-6 to TRBJ1-1; D is ambiguous. The CDR3 contains 16 residues. The germline CDR1 and CDR2 sequences are SGHDT and YYEEEE. V lost 1 base to trimming and J lost 0 bases, with 13 bases between them. Using reference TRBV5-6 and TRBJ1-1 for the parts outside the CDR3, the full variable domain is DAGVTQSPTHLIKTRGQQVTLRCSPKSGHDTVSWYQQALGQGPQFIFQYYEEEERQRGNFPDRFSGHQFPNYSSELNVNALLLGDSALYLCASSLYRLGMNTEAFFGQGTRLTVV.

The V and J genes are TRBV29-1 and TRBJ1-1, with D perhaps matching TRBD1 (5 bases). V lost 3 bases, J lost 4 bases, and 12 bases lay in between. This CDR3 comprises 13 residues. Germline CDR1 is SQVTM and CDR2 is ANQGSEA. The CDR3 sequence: CSVETADGTEAFF. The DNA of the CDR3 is TGCAGCGTTGAGACAGCCGACGGCACTGAAGCTTTCTTT. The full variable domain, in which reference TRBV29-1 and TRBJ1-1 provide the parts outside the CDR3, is SAVISQKPSRDICQRGTSLTIQCQVDSQVTMMFWYRQQPGQSLTLIATANQGSEATYESGFVIDKFPISRPNLTFSTLTVSNMSPEDSSIYLCSVETADGTEAFFGQGTRLTVV.

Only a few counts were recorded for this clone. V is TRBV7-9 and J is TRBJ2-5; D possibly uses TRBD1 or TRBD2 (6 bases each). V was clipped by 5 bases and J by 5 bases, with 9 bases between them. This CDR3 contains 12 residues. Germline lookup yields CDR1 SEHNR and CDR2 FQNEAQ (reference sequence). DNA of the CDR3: TGTGCCAGCAGCCGAGGGGGGGAGACCCAGTACTTC. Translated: CASSRGGETQYF.

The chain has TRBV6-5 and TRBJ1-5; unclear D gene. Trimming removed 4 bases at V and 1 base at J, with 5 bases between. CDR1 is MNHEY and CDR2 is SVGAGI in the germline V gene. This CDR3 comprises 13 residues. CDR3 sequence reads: CASSFGSNQPQHF. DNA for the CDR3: TGTGCCAGCAGTTTTGGAAGCAATCAGCCCCAGCATTTT.

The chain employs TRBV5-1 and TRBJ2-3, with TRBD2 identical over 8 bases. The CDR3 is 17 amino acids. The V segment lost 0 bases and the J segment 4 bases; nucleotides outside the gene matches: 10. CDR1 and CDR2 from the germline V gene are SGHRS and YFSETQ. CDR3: CASSLEGGRPFADTQYF. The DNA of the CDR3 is TGCGCCAGCAGCTTGGAGGGCGGGAGGCCCTTCGCAGATACGCAGTATTTT.

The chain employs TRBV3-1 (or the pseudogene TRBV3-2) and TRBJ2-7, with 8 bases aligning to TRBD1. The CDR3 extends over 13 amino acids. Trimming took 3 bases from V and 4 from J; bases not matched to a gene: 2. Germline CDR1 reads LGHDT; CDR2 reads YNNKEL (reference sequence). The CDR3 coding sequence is TGTGCCAGCAGCCAGGACAGGGCGTACGAGCAGTACTTC. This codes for CASSQDRAYEQYF.